The following is a TCR beta chain sequence with its context. The antigen remains unidentified. These data originate in a study of radiation and T cells in renal cell carcinoma. Study-wide results and caveats: Without pretreatment biopsies, baseline tumor clonotype presence was undetermined.

Some clones are missing from TCRdb's copy, which holds only in-frame ones; the method was immunoSEQ multiplex PCR. The sample comprises some 78,000 clones, roughly 87% of which are singletons, and nearly 6% rests with the top ten. The V gene's germline CDR1 is SGHNT and CDR2 YENEEA. The ends were cut back, 6 bases at V and 6 bases at J, with 8 bases in the middle. This CDR3 region has 12 residues. Documented time point: blood 4 weeks post-SBRT, at nephrectomy. Treatment specified: 15 Gy SBRT to primary tumor, nephrectomy 4 weeks later. The V call is TRBV11-3, the J call TRBJ2-2; D call uncertain. The TCR was taken from an older woman with renal cell carcinoma. The input for sequencing was blood, taken from a patient whose treatment included radiotherapy and nephrectomy. The CDR3 loop is CASSQGAGELFF. As DNA, the CDR3 is TGTGCCAGCAGTCAAGGAGCCGGGGAGCTGTTTTTT.